These 29 T cell receptor beta chains came from one sample sequenced in a study of T cells in Graves' hyperthyroidism and ophthalmopathy. RNA transcripts served as the template for amplifying TCR beta CDR3 regions. The HTBI primer set served for first-round RT-PCR of the TCR CDR3. Via MiXCR, TCRdb re-called the multiplex PCR reads, giving one row per CDR3 protein. Found here are roughly 650,000 distinct CDR3 sequences, roughly 15% of them singletons; the top ten hold approximately 3.5%. The sequencing sample was made of blood. The receptors here all came from a woman in her forties with Graves' ophthalmopathy.

This clonotype was observed at least ten times. V gene TRBV28 combines with J gene TRBJ2-7; 9 nucleotides match TRBD1. The length of the CDR3 is 15 residues. Germline V gives CDR1 MDHEN, CDR2 SYDVKM. With 4 bases clipped from V and 4 bases from J, the junction kept 8 bases outside the gene matches. The CDR3 region has the DNA TGTGCCAGCAGTTCGGCCGGGACAGGGTGGTACGAGCAGTACTTC. This translates into CASSSAGTGWYEQYF.

This clonotype was picked up many times. A much larger clone is a single base away; this may be a read error. This chain joins TRBV5-8 and TRBJ2-1; no clear D gene. The V gene's germline CDR1 is SGHTS and CDR2 YDEGEE. The CDR3 runs 11 residues. V was cut by 4 bases and J by 5 bases, with 4 bases left in between. This CDR3 reads CASSINNEQFF. The CDR3 nucleotides are TGTGCCAGCAGCATAAACAATGAGCAGTTCTTC.

The chain combines TRBV5-1 with TRBJ1-3; D not resolved. The CDR3 has 14 amino acids. Germline V gene data show CDR1 as SGHRS and CDR2 as YFSETQ. Deletions cut 5 bases from V and 0 bases from J, with 9 bases between. The CDR3 region is CASSSRSSGNTIYF. In nucleotides, the CDR3 is TGCGCCAGCAGTTCACGAAGCTCTGGAAACACCATATATTTT.

This sequence joins TRBV6-1 and TRBJ2-2; 9 nucleotides align to TRBD1. The CDR3 loop spans 14 amino acids. Germline CDR1 is MNHNS and CDR2 is SASEGT. The junction had 10 bases not matched to a gene; V was cut back by 10 bases and J by 7 bases. The CDR3 DNA follows: TGTGCCACTAGGGACAGGGTCTCGTTCGGGGAGCTGTTTTTT. Its translation: CATRDRVSFGELFF.

This chain joins TRBV6-5 and TRBJ1-4; 7 bases line up with TRBD1. CDR1 and CDR2 (germline): MNHEY, SVGAGI. Germline trimming cut 2 bases from V and 8 bases from J; bases unmatched to any gene: 5. This CDR3 comprises 14 residues. The CDR3 DNA reads as TGTGCCAGCAGTTACACAGGGGCTGTAGAAAAACTGTTTTTT. This codes for CASSYTGAVEKLFF.

The table lists this clonotype with a few counts. The chain combines TRBV7-9 with TRBJ1-4, with a weak D call TRBD1 (5 bases). Trimming took off 5 bases at V and 4 bases at J, with 8 bases between the two ends. Looked up from germline, CDR1 is SEHNR and CDR2 is FQNEAQ (reference sequence). The CDR3 has 13 amino acids. This CDR3 reads CASSKGINEKLFF. The CDR3 nucleotides read TGTGCCAGCAGCAAGGGGATTAATGAAAAACTGTTTTTT.

This rearrangement joins TRBV6-1 to TRBJ1-3; D remains unclear. This CDR3 has 13 residues. Trimming cost V 5 bases and J 3 bases, with 8 bases left between them. From germline, CDR1 is MNHNS and CDR2 SASEGT. CDR3 amino acids: CASSLNFGNTIYF. CDR3 DNA: TGTGCCAGCAGTCTTAATTTTGGAAACACCATATATTTT.

This clonotype was detected ten times or more. This chain links TRBV5-6 with TRBJ1-4; D gene uncertain. V lost 3 bases and J 0 bases, leaving 9 bases between the germline ends. Per the germline V gene, CDR1 is SGHDT and CDR2 is YYEEEE. CDR3 length equals 15 residues. This CDR3 reads CASSWSGATNEKLFF. The CDR3 bases are TGTGCCAGCAGCTGGTCAGGTGCAACTAATGAAAAACTGTTTTTT. Complete variable domain (other parts from reference TRBV5-6 and TRBJ1-4): DAGVTQSPTHLIKTRGQQVTLRCSPKSGHDTVSWYQQALGQGPQFIFQYYEEEERQRGNFPDRFSGHQFPNYSSELNVNALLLGDSALYLCASSWSGATNEKLFFGSGTQLSVL.

For this clonotype: A much larger clone is a single base away; this may be a read error. V gene TRBV30 combines with J gene TRBJ1-3; 7 bases agree with TRBD1. The V gene end was trimmed by 8 bases and the J gene end by 0 bases; junction bases not matched to a gene: 10. The CDR3 runs to 15 residues. Germline V CDR1 and CDR2: GTSNPN, SVGIG (reference sequence). The CDR3 region has the DNA TGTGCCCGGTCGGGACAGTCTCTCTCTGGAAACACCATATATTTT. This gives the protein CARSGQSLSGNTIYF.

In this sample, this clonotype turned up many times. This chain connects TRBV2 to TRBJ2-7, with TRBD1 identical over 7 bases. The CDR3 runs to 14 residues. V trimming: 5 bases; J trimming: 2 bases; junction bases outside the gene matches: 6. CDR1 is SNHLY and CDR2 is FYNNEI in the germline V gene. CDR3 loop: CASSLQGTTYEQYF. The CDR3 region has the DNA TGTGCCAGCAGTCTACAGGGGACCACCTACGAGCAGTACTTC.

With regard to this clonotype: A much larger clone sits a single nucleotide away, making a read error possible. The chain is built from TRBV27 and TRBJ1-1, with a tentative D call TRBD1 (5 bases). The germline gives CDR1 MNHEY, CDR2 SMNVEV (reference sequence). The CDR3 extends over 14 amino acids. The CDR3 sequence is CASSRPGTGYEALF. For the CDR3, the DNA is TGTGCCAGCAGTCGTCCCGGGACGGGGTATGAAGCTCTCTTT.

Many counts were recorded for this clonotype. J is TRBJ1-5 and V is TRBV2, with a tentative D call TRBD1 (6 bases). V was shortened by 2 bases and J by 6 bases, with 11 bases between the two germline ends. This CDR3 comprises 14 residues. CDR1 is SNHLY and CDR2 is FYNNEI in the germline V gene. Written as DNA, the CDR3 is TGTGCCAGCAGTGAAACGGGGGGCAGTCAGCCCCAGCATTTT. Encoded protein: CASSETGGSQPQHF.

This clonotype was recorded many times. CDR3 region: CASSLEREGRNEQFF. Written as DNA, the CDR3 is TGTGCCAGCAGCTTAGAGCGGGAGGGCAGGAATGAGCAGTTCTTC. This chain joins TRBV11-2 and TRBJ2-1, with 9 bases matching TRBD2. V dropped 0 bases and J dropped 7; count of bases not matched to a gene: 4. The CDR3 spans 15 residues. Germline values: CDR1 SGHAT, CDR2 FQNNGV.

Only a few counts were recorded for this clonotype. This chain links TRBV20-1 with TRBJ2-5; 7 bases fit TRBD2. Germline V CDR1 and CDR2: DFQATT, SNEGSKA (reference sequence). Trimming cost V 3 bases and J 2 bases; bases outside gene matches: 3. The CDR3 contains 13 residues. In DNA, the CDR3 is TGCAGTGCTAGCCCCGGGGGGCAAGAGACCCAGTACTTC. Protein product: CSASPGGQETQYF.

This clonotype was counted between two and nine times. The J gene is TRBJ2-7, the V gene TRBV7-8; maybe TRBD2 (5 bases). The V gene's germline CDR1 is SGHVS and CDR2 FQNEAQ. Trimming shortened V by 5 bases and J by 0 bases, and 11 bases separated the two germline ends. The CDR3 sequence is 14 residues long. The chain's CDR3 is CASSPGLLSYEQYF. The DNA for the CDR3 is TGTGCCAGCAGCCCCGGACTCCTCTCCTACGAGCAGTACTTC.

This clonotype was picked up a small number of times. The rearrangement uses TRBV3-1 and TRBJ1-1, with 7 nucleotides matching TRBD1. The length of the CDR3 is 11 residues. Germline values: CDR1 LGHDT, CDR2 YNNKEL (reference sequence). Here the CDR3 DNA reads TGTGCTTCCGAGGGGGCCTCTGAAGCTTTCTTT. It is translated as CASEGASEAFF.

The CDR3 region is CASSPRQRSYEQYF. The CDR3, as DNA: TGTGCCAGCTCACCCAGACAGCGCTCCTACGAGCAGTACTTC. This chain joins TRBV18 and TRBJ2-7; a possible D gene is TRBD1 (5 bases). The germline V and J ends were trimmed by 3 bases and 0 bases, with 9 bases remaining between them. Germline CDR1 is KGHSH and CDR2 is LQKENI. This CDR3 comprises 14 residues. The full variable domain, rest sourced from reference TRBV18 and TRBJ2-7, is NAGVMQNPRHLVRRRGQEARLRCSPMKGHSHVYWYRQLPEEGLKFMVYLQKENIIDESGMPKERFSAEFPKEGPSILRIQQVVRGDSAAYFCASSPRQRSYEQYFGPGTRLTVT.

V and J are TRBV19 and TRBJ2-2; no reliable D call. From germline, CDR1 is LNHDA and CDR2 SQIVND (reference sequence). V lost 1 base, J lost 7 bases, and 19 bases lay in between. The CDR3 runs to 17 residues. CDR3 in amino acids: CASSIAWTGALGGELFF. CDR3 sequence (DNA): TGTGCCAGTAGTATAGCTTGGACGGGCGCCCTCGGCGGGGAGCTGTTTTTT.

This clonotype was recorded at least ten times. The chain is built from TRBV20-1 and TRBJ1-5, with 8 bases that match TRBD1. Germline CDR1 reads DFQATT; CDR2 reads SNEGSKA (reference sequence). This CDR3 contains 14 residues. V shed 4 bases and J 2 bases; nucleotides not matched to a gene: 4. CDR3 sequence reads: CSATGGTGNQPQHF. Written as DNA, the CDR3 is TGCAGTGCTACAGGGGGCACGGGCAATCAGCCCCAGCATTTT.

V and J are TRBV2 and TRBJ2-2; 8 bases align to TRBD1. CDR3 size: 15 residues. Germline values: CDR1 SNHLY, CDR2 FYNNEI. With V trimmed by 2 bases and J by 5 bases, 4 bases remained unmatched. The CDR3 reads CASSEFGQGTGELFF. The CDR3 DNA reads TGTGCCAGCAGTGAATTTGGACAGGGAACCGGGGAGCTGTTTTTT.

This clonotype was recorded at least ten times. This sequence joins TRBV2 and TRBJ2-3; D possibly matches TRBD1 or TRBD2 (5 bases each). From germline, CDR1 is SNHLY and CDR2 FYNNEI. There are 15 residues in the CDR3. V dropped 5 bases and J dropped 0 bases, with 12 bases sitting between them. The CDR3 bases are TGTGCCAGCAGTAGGGGACCTTCTAGCACAGATACGCAGTATTTT. Amino acids: CASSRGPSSTDTQYF. The entire variable domain, with the rest obtained from reference TRBV2 and TRBJ2-3, is as follows: EPEVTQTPSHQVTQMGQEVILRCVPISNHLYFYWYRQILGQKVEFLVSFYNNEISEKSEIFDDQFSVERPDGSNFTLKIRSTKLEDSAMYFCASSRGPSSTDTQYFGPGTRLTVL.

This clonotype showed up many times. The chain combines TRBV2 with TRBJ2-1; a weak D match, TRBD2 (6 bases). V was pared by 6 bases and J by 0 bases, with 12 bases between. CDR1 is SNHLY and CDR2 is FYNNEI in the germline V gene. The CDR3 is made up of 15 amino acids. This CDR3 is CASRGRGSSYNEQFF. Here the CDR3 DNA reads TGTGCCAGCAGGGGACGGGGGAGCTCCTACAATGAGCAGTTCTTC.

This clonotype occurred many times. The chain links TRBV9 to TRBJ2-3, with 14 nucleotides matching TRBD2. The J segment lost 3 bases and the V segment lost 4 bases, leaving 4 bases of the junction unmatched. The CDR3 is 16 residues long. Germline loops: CDR1 SGDLS, CDR2 YYNGEE. CDR3 residues: CASSPGTSGRTDTQYF. In DNA, the CDR3 is TGTGCCAGCAGCCCAGGGACTAGCGGGAGAACAGATACGCAGTATTTT.

This clonotype was counted at least ten times. The chain uses TRBV12-3 or TRBV12-4 and TRBJ2-7; 9 nucleotides line up with TRBD2. The CDR3 totals 13 residues. J gave up 6 bases and V 2 bases, and 2 bases lay outside the gene matches. The CDR3 DNA is TGTGCCAGCAGTTTACTGCGGGAGGGCGAGCAGTACTTC. This translates into CASSLLREGEQYF.

In nucleotides, the CDR3 is TGTGCCAGCAGTCGCAGTCGGGACCATAACTACGAGCAGTACTTC. Encoded protein: CASSRSRDHNYEQYF. This chain uses TRBV7-9 with TRBJ2-7; either TRBD1 or TRBD2 may supply D (5 bases each). The CDR3 runs to 15 residues. The ends were cut back, 6 bases at V and 3 bases at J, with 18 bases in the middle. Germline V gene sequence: CDR1 SEHNR, CDR2 FQNEAQ (reference sequence).

The CDR3 sequence is CASSFSASEGYTGELFF. The CDR3 coding sequence is TGTGCCAGCAGTTTTTCGGCGTCGGAGGGGTATACCGGGGAGCTGTTTTTT. V is TRBV27 and J is TRBJ2-2; the D gene is possibly TRBD2 (6 bases). V lost 3 bases to trimming and J lost 5 bases, with 19 bases between them. This CDR3 comprises 17 residues. Per the germline V gene, CDR1 is MNHEY and CDR2 is SMNVEV (reference sequence).

This clonotype has more than one count but fewer than ten. This chain connects TRBV30 to TRBJ2-1, with TRBD2 matching 8 bases. V gave up 2 bases and J gave up 3 bases; unmatched junction bases: 9. Germline lookup yields CDR1 GTSNPN and CDR2 SVGIG (reference sequence). This CDR3 has 16 amino acids. The CDR3 sequence: CAWSSHSGTIYNEQFF. The CDR3 region has the DNA TGTGCCTGGAGTTCCCATAGCGGGACGATCTACAATGAGCAGTTCTTC.

Of note for this clonotype: A read error may explain this, as a much larger clone is one base away. This chain joins TRBV28 and TRBJ2-1; 12 bases align to TRBD2. The CDR3 consists of 13 residues. Germline V gene data show CDR1 as MDHEN and CDR2 as SYDVKM. In nucleotides, the CDR3 is TGTGCCGGCAGACTAGCGGGAGTGGATGAGCAGTTCTTC. It yields the protein CAGRLAGVDEQFF.

The CDR3 DNA reads as TGCAGTGCTAGAGGGAGTAATTTTGATACGCAGTATTTT. Translated, it gives CSARGSNFDTQYF. This chain joins TRBV20-1 and TRBJ2-3; D ambiguous. Per the germline V gene, CDR1 is DFQATT and CDR2 is SNEGSKA (reference sequence). V was shortened by 1 base and J by 6 bases, with 11 bases between the two germline ends. The CDR3 consists of 13 residues.